The clone carrying this TCR beta chain has a single count. Its antigen is not identified. Naive CD8 cells were CD45RO-negative, positively selected for CCR7, excluding terminally differentiated effector memory CD45RA+ cells. The data stem from a study of shared clonotypes between healthy human individuals. Findings and caveats of the study: In contrast to clonotypes shared by all four donors, non-shared clonotypes had lower generation probabilities.

Only in-frame clones appear in the TCRdb table, and some are missing; sequencing was by immunoSEQ multiplex PCR. The sample lists millions of clones, about 95% occurring once. Material for sequencing was naive CD8+ T cells sorted from blood. This TCR derives from a young man in good health.

In DNA, the CDR3 is TGTGCCAGCAGTTCCGACAGGGCTAGCTCCTACGAGCAGTACTTC. It codes for CASSSDRASSYEQYF. The chain uses TRBV6-5 and TRBJ2-7; 7 bases map to TRBD1. The V gene end was trimmed by 4 bases and the J gene end by 0 bases; junction bases not matched to a gene: 6. The CDR3 is made up of 15 amino acids. CDR1 MNHEY and CDR2 SVGAGI come from the germline V gene.